This T cell receptor (beta chain) appears in the sequencing data of a study of response to subunit inactivated influenza vaccine. General observations from the study: Seasonal influenza vaccination, on each occasion, was suggested by the authors to recruit few new T cells.

Each CDR3 protein gets one entry after TCRdb re-called the RT-PCR reads with MiXCR. Of hundreds of thousands of distinct CDR3 sequences listed, approximately 14% were seen once; the top ten hold approximately 7.6%. The CDR3 loop spans 15 amino acids. Per germline, CDR1 SGHVT and CDR2 SQSDAQ. The V gene lost 3 bases and the J gene lost 9 bases, with 17 bases spanning the gap. On this clonotype: What it binds is unknown.

The chain uses TRBV7-4 and TRBJ1-4; possibly TRBD1 for D (5 bases). Sample: PBMCs from blood, taken around 14 days before vaccination. The receptor comes from a man aged 50-60 years who received an inactivated influenza vaccine. The CDR3 nucleotides are TGTGCCAGCAGCTTGGGACTGAAATCCGGTAAAAAACTGTTTTTT. It yields the protein CASSLGLKSGKKLFF.